The 8 T cell receptor beta chains presented below share a single source sample, sequenced in a study of blood T cell repertoires in COVID-19. Profiling relied on immunoSEQ multiplex PCR, and the TCRdb table lists in-frame clones only, not all of them. The table includes some 190,000 clones, approximately 84% detected once. The sequenced sample consisted of PBMCs or T cells enriched from blood (not recorded which). Receptors were obtained from a woman aged 25 to 39 who had recovered from COVID-19.

The rearrangement links TRBV14 to TRBJ2-7, with TRBD2 matching 10 bases. This CDR3 contains 15 residues. Germline V gene data show CDR1 as SGHDN and CDR2 as FVKESK. Trimming at V came to 3 bases and at J to 3 bases, leaving 5 bases not matched to a gene. The CDR3 coding sequence is TGTGCCAGCAGCCAGGTGGCTAGCGGGGGCTACGAGCAGTACTTC. Translating it yields CASSQVASGGYEQYF. The variable domain in full, with the rest retrieved from reference TRBV14 and TRBJ2-7, is EAGVTQFPSHSVIEKGQTVTLRCDPISGHDNLYWYRRVMGKEIKFLLHFVKESKQDESGMPNNRFLAERTGGTYSTLKVQPAELEDSGVYFCASSQVASGGYEQYFGPGTRLTVT.

In this sample, this clone turned up once. This chain joins TRBV28 and TRBJ2-3; 7 nucleotides line up with TRBD1. CDR1 is MDHEN, CDR2 SYDVKM, per germline. V was clipped by 6 bases and J by 2 bases; unmatched bases: 5. The CDR3 is made up of 14 amino acids. CDR3 residues: CASSKGQITDTQYF. The DNA of the CDR3 is TGTGCCAGCAGCAAGGGACAGATCACAGATACGCAGTATTTT.

The gene calls are TRBV27 and TRBJ2-5, with 9 bases lining up with TRBD2. This CDR3 spans 17 amino acids. CDR1 and CDR2 from the germline V gene are MNHEY and SMNVEV (reference sequence). V shed 5 bases and J 4 bases; nucleotides not matched to a gene: 14. The DNA for the CDR3 is TGTGCCAGCAGTCCCTTAACCCGTAGCGGGAGTAGAGAGACCCAGTACTTC. Amino acids: CASSPLTRSGSRETQYF.

The genes are TRBV29-1 and TRBJ2-1; 8 bases fit TRBD2. CDR3 size: 14 residues. Germline V gene sequence: CDR1 SQVTM, CDR2 ANQGSEA. Unmatched junction bases numbered 9, after V lost 7 bases and J lost 4 bases. CDR3 loop: CSARASGQYNEQFF. CDR3 bases: TGCAGCGCCCGAGCTAGCGGGCAGTACAATGAGCAGTTCTTC.

V usage is TRBV7-9 and J usage is TRBJ1-1, with 9 bases fitting TRBD1. The junction had 10 bases not matched to a gene; V was cut back by 4 bases and J by 7 bases. The CDR3 runs 15 residues. Germline CDR1 is SEHNR and CDR2 is FQNEAQ (reference sequence). The CDR3 loop is CASSSRDRATFEAFF. DNA of the CDR3: TGTGCCAGCAGCTCCCGGGACAGGGCCACCTTTGAAGCTTTCTTT.

The V call is TRBV7-2, the J call TRBJ2-1; the D gene is possibly TRBD2 (6 bases). The germline V gene encodes CDR1 SGHTA and CDR2 FQGNSA. CDR3 length: 13 amino acids. The V end was cut by 1 base, the J end by 7 bases, with 8 bases between. The CDR3 DNA is TGTGCCAGCAGCTTAGTAGGAGGGAATGAGCAGTTCTTC. It codes for CASSLVGGNEQFF.

The chain employs TRBV11-1 and TRBJ2-7; 8 bases map to TRBD2. The V and J ends lost 5 bases and 1 base, in that order; junction bases with no gene match: 10. The germline gives CDR1 SGHAT, CDR2 FQDESV (reference sequence). The CDR3 runs to 16 residues. The CDR3 nucleotides read TGTGCCAGCAGCCCCGTGATCCAGCGGGGGTCCTACGAGCAGTACTTC. This translates into CASSPVIQRGSYEQYF.

The chain has TRBV5-1 and TRBJ2-6; TRBD1 matches at 9 bases. V trimming: 3 bases; J trimming: 4 bases; junction bases outside the gene matches: 17. This CDR3 region has 20 residues. The V gene's germline CDR1 is SGHRS and CDR2 YFSETQ. CDR3 sequence reads: CASSSWPLTGGADGANVLTF. For the CDR3, the DNA is TGCGCCAGCAGCTCCTGGCCCCTTACAGGGGGCGCGGACGGGGCCAACGTCCTGACTTTC.